This TCR beta chain was obtained from a study of Graves' ophthalmopathy and Graves' hyperthyroidism (dated by TCRdb to 2016 to 2018). Describing the broader study: Peripheral blood was collected at initial diagnosis, before any treatment. The study used signatures of the TCR beta repertoire to tell Graves' ophthalmopathy apart from Graves' hyperthyroidism and to predict which patients would progress to ophthalmopathy. In total, 135 blood samples were TCR-sequenced: 40 to 45 ophthalmopathy, 75 hyperthyroidism and some 17 hyperthyroidism-to-ophthalmopathy patients. A discovery set of 100 patients (43 ophthalmopathy, about 59 stable hyperthyroidism) was enrolled to explore V-J signatures distinguishing ophthalmopathy from hyperthyroidism. An independent validation cohort was composed of fewer than 20 hyperthyroidism patients and 17 patients who later progressed from hyperthyroidism to ophthalmopathy. In roughly six hyperthyroidism patients, T-cell repertoires of thyroid tissue and blood were compared. Once sampling was done, hyperthyroidism patients were given methimazole at a starting dose of 30 mg daily, while ophthalmopathy patients were given high-dose intravenous methylprednisolone. Results the study describes overall, beyond this receptor: Among expanded thyroid clonotypes with frequency above 0.001, most also showed up in blood, which suggests that blood repertoires may reflect the thyroid immune response. The 13-signature model separated ophthalmopathy from stable hyperthyroidism with 85% to 90% sensitivity and about 81% specificity in cross-validation, and 80%/75% in the test set. No statistical method was used to set the sample size in advance, and the investigators knew which group each participant was assigned to. In validation, the model predicted ophthalmopathy progression with nearly 71% sensitivity and about 77% specificity; more than ten predicted patients were CT-confirmed with GO in a median of approximately 6.5 months.

TCR beta CDR3 regions were amplified from RNA transcripts for repertoire sequencing. The first round was an RT-PCR using HTBI primers with the Qiagen OneStep RT-PCR kit, and this first round was followed by a second-round multiplex PCR, then size selection and purification. Sequencing of the libraries was carried out on an Illumina HiSeq2000 in paired-end mode with 100 bp reads. Concerning the study's data processing: SOAPnuke was used for read processing, and reads with adapters, uncalled bases, a mean Phred below 15, or no exact constant-primer or identifier match were discarded. High-quality paired reads were merged with COPE v1.2.5. Each unique nucleotide sequence was treated as a clonotype, and MiTCR v1.1 was used to align the clonotypes to the IMGT TRB V, D and J references. The analysis was limited to V-J combinations with a frequency above 0.0001, which together covered roughly 99% of the repertoires. For each V-J combination, a TCR clonal expansion and chaos score was defined as F50 clonal expansion divided by the chaos observed in the TCRdist matrix. Features were reduced by Welch's t-statistics and random forest to approximately 12 V-J combinations, which fed a naive Bayes classifier. The similarity between thyroid and blood repertoires was quantified using the Morisita-Horn index. The public sequencing data were trimmed at Q25 with fastp and processed into clonotypes with MiXCR by TCRdb, which kept only in-frame beta chains. Identical CDR3 proteins give one entry, which carries the most common genes and DNA. TCRdb's processing, not the study's, gives the V and J calls here. Present in this sample are roughly 400,000 distinct CDR3 sequences, roughly a sixth of which were seen just once. The top ten constitute 2% to 3% of the sample.

Stable hyperthyroidism was defined as no progression to ophthalmopathy within 18 months of follow-up. Hyperthyroidism patients were newly diagnosed, were aged 18 to 65 years, and had a disease duration under 2 months. Patients were excluded if they had other autoimmune diseases, uncontrolled infections, pregnancy or lactation. Diagnosis was based on clinical symptoms, serum thyroxine, TRAb, thyroid ultrasound and orbital computed tomography. PBMCs were isolated from about 9 ml of fresh peripheral blood by Ficoll-Paque density gradient centrifugation. Total RNA was extracted using Trizol reagent, and RNA quality was checked on an Agilent 2100 Bioanalyzer. Counted from cysteine to phenylalanine, this CDR3 has 16 amino acids. Just CDR3 DNA is preserved here, 48 bases in frame from base 1. Relative to germline, V is missing 5 bases and J is missing 1 base, with 8 bases of the junction outside any gene match. From the germline V gene, CDR1 is MNHNS and CDR2 is SASEGT.

Concerning this clonotype itself: Which antigen it targets is not known. Per-nucleotide qualities are absent, and no much larger clonotype sits a single base away.

Recombination joined TRBV6-1 with TRBJ2-4, with TRBD1 matching 7 junction bases. This sequence originates from an adult woman with stable Graves' hyperthyroidism. The sequencing input was peripheral blood. The CDR3 in this case is CASSHTGETAKNIQYF. The sequence in DNA is TGTGCCAGCAGTCATACAGGGGAGACGGCCAAAAACATTCAGTACTTC.